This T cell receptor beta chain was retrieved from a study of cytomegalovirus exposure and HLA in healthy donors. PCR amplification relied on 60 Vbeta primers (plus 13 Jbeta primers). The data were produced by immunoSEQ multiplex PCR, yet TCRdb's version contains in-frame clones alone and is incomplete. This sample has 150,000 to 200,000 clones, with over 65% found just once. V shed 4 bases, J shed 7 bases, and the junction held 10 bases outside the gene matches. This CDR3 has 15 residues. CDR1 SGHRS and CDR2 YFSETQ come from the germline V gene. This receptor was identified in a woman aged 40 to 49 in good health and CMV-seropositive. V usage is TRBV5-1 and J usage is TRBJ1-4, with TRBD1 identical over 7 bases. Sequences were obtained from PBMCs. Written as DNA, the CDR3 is TGCGCCAGCAGCCCCGAGGGCAGGGGGACTGAAAAACTGTTTTTT. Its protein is CASSPEGRGTEKLFF.